The 28 T cell receptor beta chains reported below all come from one sample, sequenced in a study of blood T cell repertoires in COVID-19. Clones were read by immunoSEQ multiplex PCR, and TCRdb kept only the in-frame ones, dropping some. Seen here are a few hundred thousand clones, approximately 92% observed once, and the top ten hold 18%. The sequencing sample was made of PBMCs or T cells enriched from blood (not recorded which). All receptors derive from a woman younger than 45 who had recovered from COVID-19.

The chain carries TRBV3-1 (or the pseudogene TRBV3-2) and TRBJ2-1; 7 bases line up with TRBD1. CDR3 length: 15 amino acids. Germline V lookup: CDR1 LGHDT, CDR2 YNNKEL (reference sequence). Trimming removed 0 bases from V and 6 bases from J; junction bases left unmatched: 5. In nucleotides, the CDR3 is TGTGCCAGCAGCCAAGACAGGGGGTGGGTCAATGAGCAGTTCTTC. The encoded protein is CASSQDRGWVNEQFF.

V usage is TRBV14 and J usage is TRBJ2-5; TRBD1 aligns across 12 bases. Germline-derived CDR1 and CDR2 are SGHDN and FVKESK. The junction had 11 bases not matched to a gene; V was cut back by 8 bases and J by 10 bases. The CDR3 consists of 14 residues. The CDR3 coding sequence is TGTGCCAGCGCGTCCGGGACAGGGGGCATTATCCAGTACTTC. Translating gives CASASGTGGIIQYF. The full variable domain, with the rest looked up from reference TRBV14 and TRBJ2-5, is EAGVTQFPSHSVIEKGQTVTLRCDPISGHDNLYWYRRVMGKEIKFLLHFVKESKQDESGMPNNRFLAERTGGTYSTLKVQPAELEDSGVYFCASASGTGGIIQYFGPGTRLLVL.

The chain has TRBV15 and TRBJ1-3; the D is unclear. V was shortened by 3 bases and J by 0 bases, with 12 bases between the two germline ends. The CDR3 contains 16 residues. Germline V CDR1 and CDR2: LNHNV, YYDKDF (reference sequence). CDR3 amino acids: CATSSLGVFSGNTIYF. The CDR3, as DNA: TGTGCCACCAGCAGCTTGGGAGTTTTCTCTGGAAACACCATATATTTT.

This chain joins TRBV5-4 and TRBJ2-5, with 10 positions matching TRBD2. The CDR3 is 16 amino acids. Trimming took 6 bases from V and 3 from J; bases not matched to a gene: 11. CDR1 is SGHNT, CDR2 YYREEE, per germline (reference sequence). CDR3: CASTTGPAGGKETQYF. The CDR3 DNA sequence: TGTGCCAGCACCACGGGGCCAGCGGGGGGGAAAGAGACCCAGTACTTC.

The gene calls are TRBV5-1 and TRBJ1-4, with 9 nucleotides matching TRBD1. This CDR3 has 15 residues. Trimming at V came to 4 bases and at J to 6 bases, leaving 7 bases not matched to a gene. CDR1 SGHRS and CDR2 YFSETQ come from the germline V gene. The CDR3 DNA sequence: TGCGCCAGCAGCCCGGGGACAGGGTTTGATGAAAAACTGTTTTTT. Translation gives CASSPGTGFDEKLFF.

V is TRBV24-1 and J is TRBJ2-1, with 10 bases lining up with TRBD2. Germline CDR1 and CDR2: KGHDR and SFDVKD. V gave up 0 bases and J gave up 10 bases; unmatched junction bases: 8. This CDR3 has 16 amino acids. DNA of the CDR3: TGTGCCACCAGTGATTTGCGGACTAGCGGTGTGGGGGAGCAGTTCTTC. It yields the protein CATSDLRTSGVGEQFF.

This sequence joins TRBV7-9 and TRBJ2-5; the D gene is possibly TRBD2 (6 bases). CDR3 size: 13 residues. The germline V gene encodes CDR1 SEHNR and CDR2 FQNEAQ (reference sequence). V lost 6 bases and J 5 bases, leaving 13 bases between the germline ends. CDR3 in amino acids: CASSPSAGETQYF. The CDR3 DNA is TGTGCCAGCAGTCCCTCTGCGGGGGAGACCCAGTACTTC. The full variable domain, completed using reference TRBV7-9 and TRBJ2-5, is DTGVSQNPRHKITKRGQNVTFRCDPISEHNRLYWYRQTLGQGPEFLTYFQNEAQLEKSRLLSDRFSAERPKGSFSTLEIQRTEQGDSAMYLCASSPSAGETQYFGPGTRLLVL.

The J gene is TRBJ1-2, the V gene TRBV28; 10 nucleotides agree with TRBD1. Germline V CDR1 and CDR2: MDHEN, SYDVKM. V lost 8 bases, J lost 4 bases, and 7 bases stayed unmatched. This CDR3 has 14 residues. CDR3 protein: CASFSGQGFYGYTF. The CDR3 bases are TGTGCCAGCTTCTCGGGACAGGGGTTCTATGGCTACACCTTC.

The chain joins TRBV9 to TRBJ2-3; tentative D call: TRBD2 (5 bases). The V end lost 4 bases, the J end lost 1 base, and 16 bases lay between the germline ends. Looked up from germline, CDR1 is SGDLS and CDR2 is YYNGEE. The CDR3 length is 16 residues. Written as DNA, the CDR3 is TGTGCCAGCAGCCCCGGAGGTCTGGTCGGCACAGATACGCAGTATTTT. It codes for CASSPGGLVGTDTQYF.

The V call is TRBV28, the J call TRBJ2-1; 7 nucleotides align to TRBD2. With V trimmed by 5 bases and J by 8 bases, 12 bases remained unmatched. The germline CDR1 and CDR2 sequences are MDHEN and SYDVKM. This CDR3 has 15 residues. In nucleotides, the CDR3 is TGTGCCAGCAGTACAGCGCTACTAGCGATCCATGAGCAGTTCTTC. This sequence encodes CASSTALLAIHEQFF.

This clone was observed once. The rearrangement uses TRBV23-1 and TRBJ1-5; D is possibly TRBD1 (5 bases). TRBV23-1 is labeled an ORF, and its function is uncertain. V lost 3 bases and J 6 bases, leaving 18 bases between the germline ends. The CDR3 runs to 16 residues. This chain's CDR3 is CASSHARGTPSQPQHF. CDR3 bases: TGCGCCAGCAGTCACGCCCGGGGGACTCCCAGTCAGCCCCAGCATTTT.

The table lists this clone with a few counts. This chain uses TRBV2 with TRBJ1-1; unclear D gene. The germline CDR1 and CDR2 sequences are SNHLY and FYNNEI. This CDR3 has 13 residues. Deletions cut 10 bases from V and 4 bases from J, with 16 bases between. This chain's CDR3 is CATKASRSTEAFF. As DNA, the CDR3 is TGTGCCACCAAAGCCTCAAGGAGCACTGAAGCTTTCTTT. Filled out from reference TRBV2 and TRBJ1-1, the complete variable domain reads EPEVTQTPSHQVTQMGQEVILRCVPISNHLYFYWYRQILGQKVEFLVSFYNNEISEKSEIFDDQFSVERPDGSNFTLKIRSTKLEDSAMYFCATKASRSTEAFFGQGTRLTVV.

J is TRBJ1-2 and V is TRBV7-8, with D hard to call. Looked up from germline, CDR1 is SGHVS and CDR2 is FQNEAQ. CDR3 length: 16 residues. V was clipped by 1 base and J by 0 bases, with 12 bases between them. Here the CDR3 DNA reads TGTGCCAGCAGCTTAGGAGGGCGCCTCACTAACTATGGCTACACCTTC. Amino acids: CASSLGGRLTNYGYTF.

In its sample, this clone was seen a few times. The chain joins TRBV6-4 to TRBJ2-7; TRBD1 aligns across 7 bases. The length of the CDR3 is 12 residues. V was pared by 8 bases and J by 0 bases, with 1 base of the junction left unmatched. Germline CDR1 is MRHNA and CDR2 is SNTAGT. The CDR3 spells CASGTVSYEQYF. The CDR3 DNA is TGTGCCAGCGGGACAGTCTCCTACGAGCAGTACTTC.

The chain carries TRBV24-1 and TRBJ1-5; TRBD1 matches at 9 bases. V lost 2 bases, J lost 7 bases, and 8 bases stayed unmatched. This CDR3 comprises 16 residues. CDR1 is KGHDR and CDR2 is SFDVKD in the germline V gene. The CDR3 here is CATSDSTKQGAQPQHF. The CDR3, as DNA: TGTGCCACCAGTGATTCGACTAAACAGGGGGCGCAGCCCCAGCATTTT.

The V gene is TRBV6-4, the J gene TRBJ2-1; possible D gene TRBD1, 6 bases. Looked up from germline, CDR1 is MRHNA and CDR2 is SNTAGT. This CDR3 contains 16 residues. V was pared by 0 bases and J by 3 bases, with 12 bases between. The CDR3 sequence is CASSDSRGEGYNEQFF. The CDR3 DNA follows: TGTGCCAGCAGTGACTCCAGGGGAGAGGGCTACAATGAGCAGTTCTTC.

The genes are TRBV19 and TRBJ1-1; 9 bases fit TRBD1. This CDR3 region has 15 residues. V lost 4 bases to trimming and J lost 5 bases; unmatched junction nucleotides: 8. The germline gives CDR1 LNHDA, CDR2 SQIVND (reference sequence). The CDR3: CASSNRGTGKTEAFF. In nucleotides, the CDR3 is TGTGCCAGTAGTAACCGGGGGACAGGGAAGACTGAAGCTTTCTTT.

The J gene is TRBJ1-2, the V gene TRBV6-5, with D possibly matching TRBD1 (6 bases). Germline V gene sequence: CDR1 MNHEY, CDR2 SVGAGI. This CDR3 has 13 residues. The V end lost 0 bases, the J end lost 8 bases, and 10 bases lay between the germline ends. CDR3 protein: CASSYSTGGGYTF. CDR3 nucleotide sequence: TGTGCCAGCAGTTACTCGACAGGTGGAGGCTACACCTTC.

This clone was detected only once. The CDR3 reads CAGSSTGTGELFF. CDR3 coding DNA: TGTGCCGGGTCATCGACTGGCACCGGGGAGCTGTTTTTT. This chain uses TRBV10-3 with TRBJ2-2; D gene uncertain. The CDR3 loop spans 13 amino acids. Trimming took off 11 bases at V and 4 bases at J, with 14 bases between the two ends. CDR1 and CDR2 (germline): ENHRY, SYGVKD.

This rearrangement joins TRBV7-3 to TRBJ2-5; TRBD1 is a possible D gene (6 bases). From germline, CDR1 is SGHTA and CDR2 FQGTGA. V shed 5 bases and J shed 5 bases, with 12 bases lying between them. CDR3 length: 13 residues. CDR3: CASSRGTYETQYF. CDR3 bases: TGTGCCAGCAGCCGAGGGACATACGAGACCCAGTACTTC.

The CDR3, as DNA: TGTGCCAGCAGGAATGACAGAAACAATCAGCCCCAGCATTTT. It specifies CASRNDRNNQPQHF. The V call is TRBV6-4, the J call TRBJ1-5; D perhaps matches TRBD1 (5 bases). V shed 6 bases and J shed 3 bases, with 12 bases lying between them. Per germline, CDR1 MRHNA and CDR2 SNTAGT. The CDR3 length is 14 residues.

J is TRBJ2-3 and V is TRBV5-4; 9 bases map to TRBD1. The germline gives CDR1 SGHNT, CDR2 YYREEE (reference sequence). CDR3 length: 14 amino acids. The junction had 4 bases not matched to a gene; V was cut back by 4 bases and J by 4 bases. The CDR3 coding sequence is TGTGCCAGCAGCCCCCGGACAGGGGCAGATACGCAGTATTTT. Its translation: CASSPRTGADTQYF.

V is TRBV4-3 and J is TRBJ1-6; 7 nucleotides align to TRBD1. Germline CDR1 and CDR2: LGHNA and YSLEER. V was clipped by 3 bases and J by 5 bases; unmatched bases: 4. This CDR3 spans 15 amino acids. The CDR3 spells CASSQDTGDNSPLHF. The CDR3 DNA follows: TGCGCCAGCAGCCAGGATACAGGGGATAATTCACCCCTCCACTTT.

This chain links TRBV11-3 with TRBJ2-1; D gene unclear. The CDR3 has 14 residues. Germline CDR1 is SGHNT and CDR2 is YENEEA. Trimming removed 1 base from V and 4 bases from J, with 8 bases in between. CDR3 sequence: CASSLGSAYNEQFF. The CDR3 coding sequence is TGTGCCAGCAGCTTAGGGTCAGCGTACAATGAGCAGTTCTTC.

This chain uses TRBV2 with TRBJ1-5; 10 bases map to TRBD1. The CDR3 spans 16 residues. From germline, CDR1 is SNHLY and CDR2 FYNNEI. V lost 3 bases to trimming and J lost 7 bases; unmatched junction nucleotides: 9. The CDR3 DNA follows: TGTGCCAGCAGTGATCGCGACAGGGGGCTGAGGCAGCCCCAGCATTTT. Its protein is CASSDRDRGLRQPQHF.

The chain carries TRBV28 and TRBJ1-5; 9 nucleotides line up with TRBD1. The CDR3 runs 13 residues. V lost 9 bases to trimming and J lost 2 bases; unmatched junction nucleotides: 2. Germline CDR1 reads MDHEN; CDR2 reads SYDVKM. The DNA for the CDR3 is TGTGCCAGTAGGGACAGGGGCAATCAGCCCCAGCATTTT. This translates into CASRDRGNQPQHF.

Regarding this clone: The sample carries other DNA sequences with the same CDR3. The V and J genes are TRBV11-2 and TRBJ1-1; 9 bases agree with TRBD1. The CDR3 consists of 14 residues. V gave up 3 bases and J gave up 4 bases; unmatched junction bases: 3. CDR1 and CDR2 from the germline V gene are SGHAT and FQNNGV. This CDR3 reads CASSLGQGSTEAFF. The CDR3 bases are TGTGCCAGCAGCTTGGGACAGGGTAGCACTGAAGCTTTCTTT.

Only one count was recorded for this clone. The chain joins TRBV28 to TRBJ2-7; TRBD1 matches at 9 bases. The V and J ends lost 6 bases and 1 base, in that order; junction bases with no gene match: 10. The CDR3 runs to 16 residues. CDR1 and CDR2 (germline): MDHEN, SYDVKM. DNA for the CDR3: TGTGCCAGCAGCCTACAAAGACAGGGGGGTTCCTACGAGCAGTACTTC. As protein: CASSLQRQGGSYEQYF. Together with reference TRBV28 and TRBJ2-7, the CDR3 gives the full variable domain: DVKVTQSSRYLVKRTGEKVFLECVQDMDHENMFWYRQDPGLGLRLIYFSYDVKMKEKGDIPEGYSVSREKKERFSLILESASTNQTSMYLCASSLQRQGGSYEQYFGPGTRLTVT.